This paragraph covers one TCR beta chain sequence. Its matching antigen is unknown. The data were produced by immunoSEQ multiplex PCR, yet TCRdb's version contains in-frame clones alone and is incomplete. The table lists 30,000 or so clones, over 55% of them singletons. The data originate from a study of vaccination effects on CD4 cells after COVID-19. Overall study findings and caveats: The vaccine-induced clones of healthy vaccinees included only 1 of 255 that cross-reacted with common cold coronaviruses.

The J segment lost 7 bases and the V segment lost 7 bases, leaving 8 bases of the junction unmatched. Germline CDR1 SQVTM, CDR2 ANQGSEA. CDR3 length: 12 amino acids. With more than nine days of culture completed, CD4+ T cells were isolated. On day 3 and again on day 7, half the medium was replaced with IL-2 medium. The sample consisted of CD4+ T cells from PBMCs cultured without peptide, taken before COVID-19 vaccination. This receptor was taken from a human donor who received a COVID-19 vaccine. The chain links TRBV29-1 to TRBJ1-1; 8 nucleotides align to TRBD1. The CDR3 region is CSGGRTGYEAFF. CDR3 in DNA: TGCAGCGGGGGGAGGACAGGGTATGAAGCTTTCTTT.